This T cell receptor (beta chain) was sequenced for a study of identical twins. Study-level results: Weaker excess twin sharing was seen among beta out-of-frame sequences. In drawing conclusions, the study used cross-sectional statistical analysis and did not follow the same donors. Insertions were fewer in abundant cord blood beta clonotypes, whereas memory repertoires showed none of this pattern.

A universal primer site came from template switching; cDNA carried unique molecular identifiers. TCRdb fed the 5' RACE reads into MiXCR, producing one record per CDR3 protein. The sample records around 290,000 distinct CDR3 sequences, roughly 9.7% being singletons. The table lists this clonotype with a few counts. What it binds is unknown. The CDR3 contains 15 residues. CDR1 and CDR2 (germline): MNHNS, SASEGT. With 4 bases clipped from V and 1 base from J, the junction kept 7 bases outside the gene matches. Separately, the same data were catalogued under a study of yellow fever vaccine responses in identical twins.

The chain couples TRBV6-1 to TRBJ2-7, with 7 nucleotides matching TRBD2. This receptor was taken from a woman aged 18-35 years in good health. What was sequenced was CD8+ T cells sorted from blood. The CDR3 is CASSVRGDPSYEQYF. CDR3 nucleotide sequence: TGTGCCAGCAGTGTTCGGGGGGACCCATCCTACGAGCAGTACTTC.